The clone carrying this T cell receptor (beta chain) was found many times. Germline values: CDR1 KGHSH, CDR2 LQKENI. The V segment lost 2 bases and the J segment 5 bases; nucleotides outside the gene matches: 7. The CDR3 runs 15 residues. The sample originates from a study of T cells after yellow fever vaccination. MiXCR was run by TCRdb on the 5' RACE reads, yielding one entry per CDR3 protein. The sample has approximately 160,000 distinct CDR3 sequences, approximately 6.2% seen once; the top ten hold less than 3.5%. Source: CD4+ T cells sorted from PBMCs, taken on the day of the first yellow fever vaccination. The J gene is TRBJ2-7, the V gene TRBV18; TRBD1 matches at 9 bases. This TCR derives from a man younger than 30 who received the YFV17D yellow fever vaccine. CDR3 DNA: TGTGCCAGCTCACCAACTTCGGGACAGGGTAACGAGCAGTACGTC. Residues: CASSPTSGQGNEQYV.